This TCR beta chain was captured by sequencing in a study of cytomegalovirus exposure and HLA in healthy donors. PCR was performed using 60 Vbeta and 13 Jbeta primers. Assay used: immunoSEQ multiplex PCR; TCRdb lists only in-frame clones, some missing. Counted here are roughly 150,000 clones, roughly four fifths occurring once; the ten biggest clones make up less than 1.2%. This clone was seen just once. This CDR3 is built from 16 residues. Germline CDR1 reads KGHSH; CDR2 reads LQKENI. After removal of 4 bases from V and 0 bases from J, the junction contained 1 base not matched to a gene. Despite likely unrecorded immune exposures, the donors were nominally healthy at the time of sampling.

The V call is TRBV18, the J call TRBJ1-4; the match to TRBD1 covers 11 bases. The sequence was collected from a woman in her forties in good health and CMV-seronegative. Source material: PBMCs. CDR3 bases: TGTGCCAGCTCACAGGGACAGGGGGCAACTAATGAAAAACTGTTTTTT. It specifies CASSQGQGATNEKLFF.